The clone carrying this T cell receptor beta chain came up many times. In TCRdb, the RACE reads were re-called with MiXCR into one record per CDR3 protein. The sample comprises 70,000 to 90,000 distinct CDR3 sequences, 8% to 13% of which are singletons, and 4.5% to 5% rests with the top ten. This record comes from a study of human T cells and chemical hapten exposure. Time point of the sample: patch test 2, 6 weeks after DPC sensitization. Treatment reported: therapeutic diphenylcyclopropenone sensitization with weekly scalp DPC. Each patch-test visit's blood sample preceded patch application. The J segment lost 4 bases and the V segment lost 6 bases, leaving 11 bases of the junction unmatched. CDR1 and CDR2 from the germline V gene are SQVTM and ANQGSEA. The CDR3 is 14 amino acids.

The V gene is TRBV29-1, the J gene TRBJ1-2; 7 nucleotides match TRBD1. The source is a woman between 50 and 59 years old with alopecia areata. Some clones in this sample may be carry-over from other donors' samples. Sequences were derived from whole blood, sampled in connection with sensitization to the hapten diphenylcyclopropenone (DPC). Written as DNA, the CDR3 is TGCAGCGTGGACTCGACAGGGAGCGGCTATGGCTACACCTTC. Translated, it gives CSVDSTGSGYGYTF.